This record covers a single TCR beta chain. A junction end diverges from the germline sequence, so it may reflect a read error. The data derive from a study of blood T cell repertoires in COVID-19. Study as a whole: Some COVID-19 samples were acute and others convalescent; all came from the United States, Italy and Spain. T cells, B-cell-depleted T cells, or PBMCs supplied cDNA or gDNA.

CDR3 length equals 14 residues. Germline V gene sequence: CDR1 LGHNA, CDR2 YNFKEQ. Study processing details: Reference gene primers were amplified, and this amplification served to estimate nucleated cell counts. Profiling relied on immunoSEQ multiplex PCR, and the TCRdb table lists in-frame clones only, not all of them. V, J and clone size derive from that table, while D and trimming were established from the DNA sequence. The sample includes tens of thousands of clones, about 72% of them seen just once. The chain uses TRBV4-2 and TRBJ2-1, with 14 bases matching TRBD2. Sample: peripheral blood. The receptor's source is a man between 65 and 85 years old with active or convalescent COVID-19. CDR3 DNA sequence: TGTGCCAGCAGCCAAGGACTAGCGGGGGGGGGAATCCTCTTC. Its translation is CASSQGLAGGGILF.